A selection of T cell receptor beta chains follows, all from one sample in a study of CD8+ T cells in alopecia areata. This table comes from immunoSEQ multiplex PCR, and its TCRdb copy is limited to in-frame clones, with some not included. Found here are 180,000 or so clones, about 47% of them singletons; the top ten hold 9.5% to 13%. Material: CD8+ T cells sorted from blood, obtained at roughly week 53, from a patient treated with tofacitinib. The source is a human donor with alopecia areata. Both conserved end residues are part of each CDR3. The order of the fields is D gene, V gene, J gene, clone size, CDR3 protein, CDR3 DNA. D genes are given only for firm matches. The size field is filled for only some rows; it gives once, few, many or a size class.

TRBD1	TRBV27	TRBJ1-5	once	CASSLGGQGSQPQHF	TGTGCCAGCAGTCTGGGGGGACAGGGGAGTCAGCCCCAGCATTTT
NA	TRBV4-2	TRBJ1-6	NA	CASSPGPGLSSYNSPLHF	TGTGCCAGCAGTCCGGGACCCGGCCTAAGCTCCTATAATTCACCCCTCCACTTT
TRBD1	TRBV29-1	TRBJ1-5	few	CSAGQGNQPQHF	TGCAGCGCGGGACAGGGCAATCAGCCCCAGCATTTT
NA	TRBV29-1	TRBJ2-3	few	CSSYTDTQYF	TGCAGCTCCTACACAGATACGCAGTATTTT
NA	TRBV7-9	TRBJ2-1	NA	CASTSGGNYNEQFF	TGTGCCAGCACCTCCGGGGGTAACTACAATGAGCAGTTCTTC
TRBD1	TRBV7-9	TRBJ1-6	few	CASSPLAGGLNNSPLHF	TGTGCCAGCAGCCCCCTGGCAGGGGGCTTGAATAATTCACCCCTCCACTTT
TRBD1	TRBV6-5	TRBJ1-1	NA	CASSSPGQGTEAFF	TGTGCCAGCAGTTCTCCGGGACAGGGAACTGAAGCTTTCTTT
NA	TRBV5-4	TRBJ2-7	few	CASSSWKGPGAYEQYF	TGTGCCAGCAGCTCGTGGAAGGGGCCCGGGGCCTACGAGCAGTACTTC
NA	TRBV19	TRBJ1-6	few	CASSQGGNSPLHF	TGTGCCAGTAGTCAAGGGGGGAATTCACCCCTCCACTTT
NA	TRBV4-2	TRBJ2-7	NA	CASSQDGAGTYEQYF	TGTGCCAGCAGCCAAGATGGGGCGGGGACCTACGAGCAGTACTTC
TRBD1	TRBV11-2	TRBJ1-1	NA	CASSLGLGQTNTEAFF	TGTGCCAGCAGCTTAGGCCTGGGACAGACGAACACTGAAGCTTTCTTT
NA	TRBV11-2	TRBJ1-5	few	CASSLDPDQPQHF	TGTGCCAGCAGCTTAGATCCAGATCAGCCCCAGCATTTT
NA	TRBV9	TRBJ1-2	NA	CASSVGAGDTLYGYTF	TGTGCCAGCAGCGTAGGGGCAGGAGACACGCTCTATGGCTACACCTTC
TRBD1	TRBV29-1	TRBJ1-2	NA	CSVGQGANNYGYTF	TGCAGCGTTGGACAGGGGGCGAATAACTATGGCTACACCTTC
NA	TRBV19	TRBJ2-3	few	CASSVPRSTDTQYF	TGTGCCAGTAGTGTCCCCAGAAGCACAGATACGCAGTATTTT
NA	TRBV7-9	TRBJ1-2	NA	CASSPRTGTANYGYTF	TGTGCCAGCAGTCCTAGGACGGGAACGGCTAACTATGGCTACACCTTC
NA	TRBV4-2	TRBJ2-2	few	CASSHREQNTGELFF	TGTGCCAGCAGCCACCGGGAGCAGAACACCGGGGAGCTGTTTTTT
TRBD1	TRBV30	TRBJ2-5	few	CAWSGTGKETQYF	TGTGCCTGGAGCGGGACAGGGAAAGAGACCCAGTACTTC
TRBD1	TRBV6-6	TRBJ2-7	NA	CASSYSMDRAYEQYF	TGTGCCAGCAGTTACTCGATGGACAGGGCCTACGAGCAGTACTTC
NA	TRBV4-1	TRBJ2-5	few	CASSRRVVLDGKETQYF	TGCGCCAGCAGCCGCAGGGTTGTTTTAGATGGTAAAGAGACCCAGTACTTC
NA	TRBV30	TRBJ1-1	NA	CASLVVSEAFF	TGTGCCAGCCTGGTGGTTTCTGAAGCTTTCTTT
NA	TRBV6-1	TRBJ1-5	NA	CASSGPLRDSNQPQHF	TGTGCCAGCAGTGGGCCACTGCGGGATAGCAATCAGCCCCAGCATTTT
NA	TRBV13	TRBJ2-2	NA	CASSFQGTGELFF	TGTGCCAGCAGCTTCCAGGGCACCGGGGAGCTGTTTTTT
TRBD2	TRBV5-5	TRBJ2-5	NA	CASSPGLAGVLETQYF	TGTGCCAGCAGCCCGGGACTAGCCGGGGTTTTGGAGACCCAGTACTTC
NA	TRBV27	TRBJ1-5	NA	CASTSSAGEYNQPQHF	TGTGCCAGCACCTCTTCGGCGGGGGAGTACAATCAGCCCCAGCATTTT
TRBD1	TRBV7-9	TRBJ2-4	NA	CASSARQGLAKNIQYF	TGTGCCAGCAGCGCTCGACAGGGGTTAGCCAAAAACATTCAGTACTTC
NA	TRBV6-5	TRBJ2-7	NA	CAAEGKGDYEQYF	TGTGCCGCAGAAGGAAAAGGGGACTACGAGCAGTACTTC
NA	TRBV27	TRBJ2-1	once	CASTFNSGYNEQFF	TGTGCCAGCACCTTCAATTCAGGTTACAATGAGCAGTTCTTC
NA	TRBV11-2	TRBJ1-2	few	CASSLTTDYGYTF	TGTGCCAGCAGCTTAACGACAGACTATGGCTACACCTTC
NA	TRBV13	TRBJ1-1	NA	CASSFFLGGRHTEAFF	TGTGCCAGCAGCTTTTTTCTCGGGGGGCGGCACACTGAAGCTTTCTTC
NA	TRBV11-1	TRBJ2-1	NA	CASSLVWAGASYNEQFF	TGTGCCAGCAGCTTAGTATGGGCGGGGGCCTCATACAATGAGCAGTTCTTC
TRBD2	TRBV30	TRBJ2-1	NA	CAWSVKRGLTSSYNEQFF	TGTGCCTGGAGTGTGAAGCGGGGGTTAACTAGCTCCTACAATGAGCAGTTCTTC
NA	TRBV7-9	TRBJ2-7	NA	CASSPRQALGYEQYF	TGTGCCAGCAGCCCGCGACAGGCCCTAGGGTACGAGCAGTACTTC
NA	TRBV9	TRBJ1-6	NA	CASSVKVGNSPLHF	TGTGCCAGCAGCGTGAAGGTTGGGAATTCACCCCTCCACTTT
NA	TRBV5-1	TRBJ1-1	few	CASSFDYNTEAFF	TGCGCCAGCAGCTTCGACTATAACACTGAAGCTTTCTTT
NA	TRBV15	TRBJ1-2	NA	CATSDAIETNYGYTF	TGTGCCACCAGCGATGCTATAGAAACGAACTATGGCTACACCTTC
NA	TRBV9	TRBJ1-4	NA	CASSPNPEEKLFF	TGTGCCAGCAGCCCCAACCCGGAGGAAAAACTGTTTTTT
NA	TRBV4-3	TRBJ1-1	NA	CASSQDGRGAHTEAFF	TGCGCCAGCAGCCAAGACGGAAGGGGGGCGCACACTGAAGCTTTCTTT
NA	TRBV6-1	TRBJ1-2	NA	CASSEWQDYGYTF	TGTGCCAGCAGTGAGTGGCAGGACTATGGCTACACCTTC
NA	TRBV6-1	TRBJ2-7	NA	CASSEGYSYEQYF	TGTGCCAGCAGTGAAGGCTACTCCTACGAGCAGTACTTC
TRBD1	TRBV27	TRBJ2-7	NA	CASGNRGSSYEQYF	TGTGCCAGCGGCAACAGGGGGTCCTCCTACGAGCAGTACTTC
NA	TRBV5-8	TRBJ1-5	NA	CASSWVSNQPQHF	TGTGCCAGCAGCTGGGTGAGCAATCAGCCCCAGCATTTT
TRBD1	TRBV15	TRBJ1-5	few	CATSRLTGVYQPQHF	TGTGCCACCAGCAGGTTAACAGGGGTTTATCAGCCCCAGCATTTT
NA	TRBV10-3	TRBJ2-7	NA	CAISEGSEQYF	TGTGCCATCAGTGAAGGAAGCGAGCAGTACTTC
NA	TRBV7-7	TRBJ2-5	NA	CASSFVGEETQYF	TGTGCTAGCAGCTTTGTGGGGGAAGAGACCCAGTACTTC
NA	TRBV27	TRBJ1-5	NA	CASSLSGRSNQPQHF	TGTGCCAGCAGTTTATCGGGGCGGAGCAATCAGCCCCAGCATTTT
NA	TRBV5-6	TRBJ1-4	NA	CASSSTRVSGMDEKLFF	TGTGCCAGCAGCTCGACGAGGGTGAGCGGGATGGATGAAAAACTGTTTTTT
TRBD1	TRBV19	TRBJ1-2	NA	CASSPDRANYGYTF	TGTGCCAGTAGCCCGGACAGGGCTAACTATGGCTACACCTTC
TRBD2	TRBV4-3	TRBJ2-2	NA	CASGVDGGTGELFF	TGCGCCAGCGGGGTGGACGGGGGGACCGGGGAGCTGTTTTTT
NA	TRBV30	TRBJ1-3	NA	CAWSGTGNTIYF	TGTGCCTGGAGCGGGACGGGGAACACCATATATTTT
NA	TRBV4-1	TRBJ1-1	once	CASSQDQSAYGEAFF	TGCGCCAGCAGCCAAGATCAATCGGCCTACGGTGAAGCTTTCTTT
NA	TRBV4-3	TRBJ1-2	NA	CASSGNTREVGYTF	TGCGCCAGCAGCGGGAACACTAGGGAGGTTGGCTACACCTTC
NA	TRBV7-9	TRBJ2-6	few	CASSARARGANVLTF	TGTGCCAGCAGCGCCCGGGCTCGCGGGGCCAACGTCCTGACTTTC
NA	TRBV5-1	TRBJ2-3	NA	CASSLGQSTDTQYF	TGCGCCAGCAGCTTAGGACAGAGCACAGATACGCAGTATTTT
TRBD1	TRBV7-8	TRBJ1-2	NA	CASSLVRTGGADGYTF	TGTGCCAGCAGCTTAGTAAGGACAGGGGGCGCGGATGGCTACACCTTC